A selection of T cell receptor beta chains follows, all from one sample in a study of blood T cell repertoires in COVID-19. Assay used: immunoSEQ multiplex PCR; TCRdb lists only in-frame clones, some missing. The table shows about 270,000 clones, with 70% to 90% occurring only once. The sample taken for sequencing was PBMCs or T cells enriched from blood (not recorded which). These receptors all stem from a woman in her twenties or thirties with acute COVID-19. The CDR3 runs from the conserved cysteine through the conserved F or W. A D gene is named only where the DNA matches it firmly. The listing skips clone size in some rows; elsewhere it reads once, few, many or a size class.

J gene: TRBJ2-7; clone size: .; D gene: TRBD2; V gene: TRBV13; CDR3 protein: CASSLAGPSGARDEQYF; CDR3 DNA: TGTGCCAGCAGCTTAGCTGGCCCTAGCGGGGCTAGGGACGAGCAGTACTTC
J gene: TRBJ1-1; clone size: .; D gene: .; V gene: TRBV7-8; CDR3 protein: CASSFSGFTEAFF; CDR3 DNA: TGTGCCAGCAGCTTTTCGGGATTTACTGAAGCTTTCTTT
J gene: TRBJ2-3; clone size: .; D gene: .; V gene: TRBV9; CDR3 protein: CASSGTAGYGTDTQYF; CDR3 DNA: TGTGCCAGCAGCGGCACAGCGGGTTATGGCACAGATACGCAGTATTTT
J gene: TRBJ1-1; clone size: .; D gene: .; V gene: TRBV11-2; CDR3 protein: CASSRGGNTEAFF; CDR3 DNA: TGTGCCAGCAGCCGGGGGGGCAACACTGAAGCTTTCTTT
J gene: TRBJ1-2; clone size: .; D gene: .; V gene: TRBV19; CDR3 protein: CASHRGAGSYGYTF; CDR3 DNA: TGTGCCAGTCACCGGGGGGCAGGCTCCTATGGCTACACCTTC
J gene: TRBJ2-3; clone size: .; D gene: .; V gene: TRBV5-1; CDR3 protein: CASSLPRDTMITDTQYF; CDR3 DNA: TGCGCCAGCAGCTTACCTCGGGACACAATGATCACAGATACGCAGTATTTT
J gene: TRBJ2-7; clone size: few; D gene: .; V gene: TRBV4-3; CDR3 protein: CASSQVQVPHEQYF; CDR3 DNA: TGCGCCAGCAGCCAAGTCCAGGTTCCTCACGAGCAGTACTTC
J gene: TRBJ2-7; clone size: .; D gene: TRBD1; V gene: TRBV28; CDR3 protein: CASSSRGTGQQYF; CDR3 DNA: TGTGCCAGCAGTTCAAGGGGGACAGGCCAGCAGTACTTC
J gene: TRBJ1-1; clone size: .; D gene: TRBD1; V gene: TRBV30; CDR3 protein: CAWLGQGSGAFF; CDR3 DNA: TGTGCCTGGCTCGGACAGGGAAGTGGAGCTTTCTTT
J gene: TRBJ1-5; clone size: .; D gene: TRBD1; V gene: TRBV28; CDR3 protein: CASSLGQGGNQPQHF; CDR3 DNA: TGTGCCAGCAGTTTAGGCCAGGGGGGTAATCAGCCCCAGCATTTT
J gene: TRBJ1-6; clone size: .; D gene: .; V gene: TRBV19; CDR3 protein: CASSSSEANSPLHF; CDR3 DNA: TGTGCCTCTAGCTCAAGTGAGGCGAATTCACCCCTCCACTTT
J gene: TRBJ2-1; clone size: .; D gene: TRBD2; V gene: TRBV5-5; CDR3 protein: CASSSELAGRYNEQFF; CDR3 DNA: TGTGCCAGCAGCTCTGAGCTAGCGGGACGTTACAATGAGCAGTTCTTC
J gene: TRBJ2-3; clone size: .; D gene: TRBD1; V gene: TRBV7-8; CDR3 protein: CASRPRDRGSGDTQYF; CDR3 DNA: TGTGCCAGCAGACCCCGGGACAGGGGGTCTGGGGATACGCAGTATTTT
J gene: TRBJ1-2; clone size: .; D gene: .; V gene: TRBV19; CDR3 protein: CASRTPTDYGYTF; CDR3 DNA: TGTGCCAGTAGAACCCCGACAGACTATGGCTACACCTTC
J gene: TRBJ1-1; clone size: .; D gene: .; V gene: TRBV10-1; CDR3 protein: CASSESGRGSPDTEAFF; CDR3 DNA: TGCGCCAGCAGTGAGTCAGGCCGGGGTAGTCCGGACACTGAAGCTTTCTTT
J gene: TRBJ2-5; clone size: .; D gene: TRBD2; V gene: TRBV3-1/TRBV3-2; CDR3 protein: CASSQVTSAQETQYF; CDR3 DNA: TGTGCCAGCAGCCAAGTGACTAGCGCCCAAGAGACCCAGTACTTC
J gene: TRBJ1-6; clone size: .; D gene: .; V gene: TRBV2; CDR3 protein: CASTTGYNSPLHF; CDR3 DNA: TGTGCCAGCACTACAGGGTATAATTCACCCCTCCACTTT
J gene: TRBJ1-2; clone size: .; D gene: .; V gene: TRBV2; CDR3 protein: CASSARTDPTNYGYTF; CDR3 DNA: TGTGCCAGCAGTGCCCGGACAGACCCGACTAACTATGGCTACACCTTC
J gene: TRBJ2-7; clone size: .; D gene: TRBD2; V gene: TRBV15; CDR3 protein: CATSTGGSTAYEQYF; CDR3 DNA: TGTGCCACCAGCACCGGCGGGAGCACCGCCTACGAGCAGTACTTC
J gene: TRBJ1-5; clone size: .; D gene: .; V gene: TRBV20-1; CDR3 protein: CSASSEGIGGNQPQHF; CDR3 DNA: TGCAGTGCTAGTAGTGAGGGAATCGGTGGCAATCAGCCCCAGCATTTT
J gene: TRBJ1-1; clone size: .; D gene: .; V gene: TRBV28; CDR3 protein: CASSLWDTLNTEAFF; CDR3 DNA: TGTGCCAGCAGTTTATGGGACACCCTGAACACTGAAGCTTTCTTT
J gene: TRBJ2-1; clone size: .; D gene: TRBD2; V gene: TRBV29-1; CDR3 protein: CSVARLAEYNEQFF; CDR3 DNA: TGCAGCGTGGCGAGACTAGCGGAGTACAATGAGCAGTTCTTC
J gene: TRBJ2-3; clone size: .; D gene: .; V gene: TRBV7-3; CDR3 protein: CASSLSGAADTQYF; CDR3 DNA: TGTGCCAGCAGCTTATCCGGAGCGGCAGATACGCAGTATTTT
J gene: TRBJ1-5; clone size: .; D gene: .; V gene: TRBV24-1; CDR3 protein: CATSDIDQPQHF; CDR3 DNA: TGTGCCACCAGTGACATTGATCAGCCCCAGCATTTT
J gene: TRBJ2-2; clone size: .; D gene: TRBD2; V gene: TRBV28; CDR3 protein: CASSFTRFKREEAGELFF; CDR3 DNA: TGTGCCAGCAGCTTCACCCGCTTTAAGCGGGAAGAAGCCGGGGAGCTGTTTTTT
J gene: TRBJ2-1; clone size: .; D gene: TRBD2; V gene: TRBV11-2; CDR3 protein: CASSLESSGSVNEQFF; CDR3 DNA: TGTGCCAGCAGCTTAGAGTCTAGCGGGAGCGTCAATGAGCAGTTCTTC
J gene: TRBJ1-6; clone size: .; D gene: .; V gene: TRBV27; CDR3 protein: CASSLKQGSAFGSPLHF; CDR3 DNA: TGTGCCAGCAGTTTAAAACAGGGATCCGCCTTTGGATCACCCCTCCACTTT
J gene: TRBJ2-7; clone size: .; D gene: TRBD1; V gene: TRBV19; CDR3 protein: CASSIGQGYEQYF; CDR3 DNA: TGTGCCAGTAGTATAGGACAGGGTTACGAGCAGTACTTC
J gene: TRBJ2-7; clone size: .; D gene: .; V gene: TRBV12-3/TRBV12-4; CDR3 protein: CASSGNYEQYF; CDR3 DNA: TGTGCCAGCAGTGGCAACTACGAGCAGTACTTC
J gene: TRBJ2-3; clone size: .; D gene: .; V gene: TRBV18; CDR3 protein: CASSPPGGLWDTQYF; CDR3 DNA: TGTGCCAGCTCACCCCCTGGGGGGTTGTGGGATACGCAGTATTTT
J gene: TRBJ2-3; clone size: .; D gene: .; V gene: TRBV5-1; CDR3 protein: CASSLWQGGGTDTQYF; CDR3 DNA: TGCGCCAGCAGCTTGTGGCAGGGGGGAGGAACAGATACGCAGTATTTT
J gene: TRBJ1-5; clone size: .; D gene: TRBD1; V gene: TRBV6-5; CDR3 protein: CASSLGRGFNQPQHF; CDR3 DNA: TGTGCCAGCAGTTTGGGCAGGGGGTTCAATCAGCCCCAGCATTTT
J gene: TRBJ2-3; clone size: once; D gene: .; V gene: TRBV7-2; CDR3 protein: CASTPGLSTDTQYF; CDR3 DNA: TGTGCCAGCACCCCGGGACTTAGCACAGATACGCAGTATTTT
J gene: TRBJ2-1; clone size: .; D gene: .; V gene: TRBV4-3; CDR3 protein: CASSHTGMSNEQFF; CDR3 DNA: TGCGCCAGCAGCCACACAGGGATGAGCAATGAGCAGTTCTTC
J gene: TRBJ2-3; clone size: .; D gene: .; V gene: TRBV24-1; CDR3 protein: CATSVASIDTQYF; CDR3 DNA: TGTGCCACCAGTGTTGCGAGTATAGATACGCAGTATTTT
J gene: TRBJ2-3; clone size: .; D gene: .; V gene: TRBV19; CDR3 protein: CASKGGSGTDTQYF; CDR3 DNA: TGTGCCAGTAAGGGCGGGTCAGGCACAGATACGCAGTATTTT
J gene: TRBJ1-2; clone size: .; D gene: .; V gene: TRBV19; CDR3 protein: CASSLLTGFGYTF; CDR3 DNA: TGTGCCAGTAGCCTCTTGACAGGCTTCGGCTACACCTTC
J gene: TRBJ2-7; clone size: .; D gene: .; V gene: TRBV28; CDR3 protein: CASSSSPREQYF; CDR3 DNA: TGTGCCAGCAGTTCCTCCCCCCGCGAGCAGTACTTC
J gene: TRBJ2-7; clone size: .; D gene: .; V gene: TRBV28; CDR3 protein: CASSSSYEQYF; CDR3 DNA: TGTGCCAGCAGTTCATCCTACGAGCAGTACTTC
J gene: TRBJ1-1; clone size: .; D gene: TRBD1; V gene: TRBV4-1; CDR3 protein: CASSQGDRANTEAFF; CDR3 DNA: TGCGCCAGCAGCCAGGGGGACAGGGCGAACACTGAAGCTTTCTTT
J gene: TRBJ2-2; clone size: once; D gene: TRBD2; V gene: TRBV19; CDR3 protein: CASSNELAGSGELFF; CDR3 DNA: TGTGCCAGTAGTAATGAACTAGCGGGATCCGGGGAGCTGTTTTTT
J gene: TRBJ1-6; clone size: .; D gene: .; V gene: TRBV28; CDR3 protein: CASSSGANSPLHF; CDR3 DNA: TGTGCCAGCAGTTCAGGGGCTAATTCACCCCTCCACTTT
J gene: TRBJ2-6; clone size: .; D gene: .; V gene: TRBV19; CDR3 protein: CASSIDGGISGANVLTF; CDR3 DNA: TGTGCCAGTAGTATAGATGGCGGTATCTCTGGGGCCAACGTCCTGACTTTC
J gene: TRBJ2-7; clone size: .; D gene: .; V gene: TRBV13; CDR3 protein: CASSFGLSGGEQYF; CDR3 DNA: TGTGCCAGCAGCTTCGGACTCTCCGGGGGCGAGCAGTACTTC
J gene: TRBJ2-5; clone size: .; D gene: .; V gene: TRBV13; CDR3 protein: CASSFRQTQETQYF; CDR3 DNA: TGTGCCAGCAGCTTCCGACAGACCCAAGAGACCCAGTACTTC
J gene: TRBJ2-5; clone size: .; D gene: .; V gene: TRBV2; CDR3 protein: CASIPDQETQYF; CDR3 DNA: TGTGCCAGCATCCCGGACCAAGAGACCCAGTACTTC
J gene: TRBJ2-3; clone size: .; D gene: TRBD2; V gene: TRBV6-2/TRBV6-3; CDR3 protein: CASSSLSGGPMFTDTQYF; CDR3 DNA: TGTGCCAGCAGTTCTCTGTCGGGAGGGCCGATGTTCACAGATACGCAGTATTTT
J gene: TRBJ2-3; clone size: .; D gene: .; V gene: TRBV29-1; CDR3 protein: CSVEGRVARDTQYF; CDR3 DNA: TGCAGCGTTGAAGGTCGGGTGGCCAGAGATACGCAGTATTTT
J gene: TRBJ2-2; clone size: once; D gene: .; V gene: TRBV12-3/TRBV12-4; CDR3 protein: CASTVEITGELFF; CDR3 DNA: TGTGCCAGCACGGTGGAGATTACCGGGGAGCTGTTTTTT
J gene: TRBJ1-1; clone size: once; D gene: TRBD1; V gene: TRBV6-5; CDR3 protein: CASSHGRGLPTEAFF; CDR3 DNA: TGTGCCAGCAGCCACGGAAGGGGGCTGCCCACTGAAGCTTTCTTT
J gene: TRBJ2-3; clone size: .; D gene: TRBD2; V gene: TRBV15; CDR3 protein: CATSRDPLAGEADTQYF; CDR3 DNA: TGTGCCACCAGCAGAGACCCCCTAGCGGGAGAAGCAGATACGCAGTATTTT
J gene: TRBJ2-3; clone size: .; D gene: .; V gene: TRBV4-3; CDR3 protein: CASSQGGGGMADTQYF; CDR3 DNA: TGCGCCAGCAGCCAAGGGGGAGGCGGGATGGCAGATACGCAGTATTTT
J gene: TRBJ1-2; clone size: once; D gene: TRBD1; V gene: TRBV6-5; CDR3 protein: CASSQLLTGSYGYTF; CDR3 DNA: TGTGCCAGCAGCCAACTGTTGACAGGGTCCTATGGCTACACCTTC
J gene: TRBJ1-4; clone size: .; D gene: .; V gene: TRBV4-3; CDR3 protein: CASSQDRSGGNEKLFF; CDR3 DNA: TGCGCCAGCAGCCAAGACCGATCCGGGGGGAACGAAAAACTGTTTTTT
J gene: TRBJ1-6; clone size: .; D gene: .; V gene: TRBV19; CDR3 protein: CASSISLSSYNSPLHF; CDR3 DNA: TGTGCCAGTAGTATATCACTGAGCTCCTATAATTCACCCCTCCACTTT
J gene: TRBJ2-1; clone size: .; D gene: TRBD2; V gene: TRBV3-1/TRBV3-2; CDR3 protein: CASSRPSAGVNNEQFF; CDR3 DNA: TGTGCCAGCAGCCGCCCCTCGGCGGGAGTTAATAATGAGCAGTTCTTC
J gene: TRBJ2-2; clone size: .; D gene: .; V gene: TRBV19; CDR3 protein: CASSIVAYGPTGELFF; CDR3 DNA: TGTGCCAGTAGTATAGTAGCGTACGGACCCACCGGGGAGCTGTTTTTT
J gene: TRBJ2-1; clone size: .; D gene: .; V gene: TRBV3-1/TRBV3-2; CDR3 protein: CASSRNDREAYNEQFF; CDR3 DNA: TGTGCCAGCAGCCGGAACGACAGGGAGGCCTACAATGAGCAGTTCTTC
J gene: TRBJ2-5; clone size: .; D gene: TRBD2; V gene: TRBV9; CDR3 protein: CASSVGDYFPQETQYF; CDR3 DNA: TGTGCCAGCAGCGTAGGGGACTACTTTCCCCAAGAGACCCAGTACTTC
J gene: TRBJ1-2; clone size: .; D gene: TRBD1; V gene: TRBV5-1; CDR3 protein: CASNPNPTGGFSYGYTF; CDR3 DNA: TGCGCCAGCAACCCTAACCCGACAGGGGGCTTTTCCTATGGCTACACCTTC